Described below is a single T cell receptor (beta chain) sequence and its context. The germline V and J ends were trimmed by 1 base and 6 bases, with 19 bases remaining between them. CDR1 and CDR2 (germline): LNHDA, SQIVND (reference sequence). The CDR3 loop spans 17 amino acids. TCRdb's table, derived via immunoSEQ multiplex PCR, lists solely in-frame clones and lacks some. This table holds roughly 30,000 clones, roughly four fifths found once. This specimen comes from a study of pediatric ulcerative colitis. Sequencing was performed on blood. V and J are TRBV19 and TRBJ2-1, with D possibly called TRBD1 or TRBD2 (5 bases each). This TCR was sampled from a boy younger than 18 with severe ulcerative colitis. The CDR3 DNA reads as TGTGCCAGTAGTATAGGAGTTGAACTAGTCGGGGCCAATGAGCAGTTCTTC. Encoded protein: CASSIGVELVGANEQFF.